Listed here are 16 T cell receptor beta chains from one sample, sequenced in a study of T-cell reconstitution after alpha-beta-depleted transplantation in children. Construction of the TCRbeta library involved unique molecular identifiers. MiXCR, run by TCRdb on the PCR reads, gives a single entry per CDR3 protein. This table has about 540,000 distinct CDR3 sequences, around 18% appearing once. The sequences come from PBMCs from the stem cell graft donor, collected from the stem cell graft. The source is a human donor who donated a stem cell graft to a child with acute lymphoblastic leukemia.

This clonotype was picked up a small number of times. This chain joins TRBV7-8 and TRBJ2-7; D may be TRBD2 (5 bases). The CDR3 is made up of 14 amino acids. From germline, CDR1 is SGHVS and CDR2 FQNEAQ. Trimming took off 7 bases at V and 3 bases at J, with 16 bases between the two ends. CDR3 coding DNA: TGTGCCAGCACCTCCCTCGGGGAGAACTACGAGCAGTACTTC. Its protein product is CASTSLGENYEQYF.

The rearrangement joins TRBV6-4 to TRBJ2-5; a weak D match, TRBD1 (6 bases). The CDR3 runs to 13 residues. V was shortened by 5 bases and J by 3 bases, with 10 bases between the two germline ends. The germline V gene encodes CDR1 MRHNA and CDR2 SNTAGT. The CDR3 DNA follows: TGTGCCAGCAGTCCGGACAGCAAAGAGACCCAGTACTTC. This translates into CASSPDSKETQYF.

This clonotype was seen a handful of times. The chain couples TRBV3-1 to TRBJ2-5; a possible D gene is TRBD1 (5 bases). V was pared by 0 bases and J by 5 bases, with 13 bases between. Germline V gives CDR1 LGHDT, CDR2 YNNKEL (reference sequence). This CDR3 region has 15 residues. The CDR3 protein is CASSQDHGARETQYF. The CDR3 region has the DNA TGTGCCAGCAGCCAAGATCATGGGGCGCGGGAGACCCAGTACTTC.

This clonotype was detected a few times. The CDR3 protein is CASREVFRGKNTEAFF. As DNA, the CDR3 is TGCGCCAGCAGGGAGGTCTTCCGAGGGAAGAACACTGAAGCTTTCTTT. The chain uses TRBV5-1 and TRBJ1-1; D uncertain. V lost 5 bases to trimming and J lost 1 base, with 18 bases between them. CDR1 SGHRS and CDR2 YFSETQ come from the germline V gene. CDR3 length equals 16 residues.

This chain's CDR3 is CASRNDRSYEQYF. CDR3 coding DNA: TGTGCCAGCAGGAATGACAGGTCCTACGAGCAGTACTTC. V usage is TRBV7-9 and J usage is TRBJ2-7, with D possibly being TRBD1 (6 bases). V gave up 6 bases and J gave up 1 base, with 10 bases separating them. Germline assignment: CDR1 SEHNR and CDR2 FQNEAQ (reference sequence). This CDR3 is 13 amino acids long. The full variable domain, completed using reference TRBV7-9 and TRBJ2-7, is DTGVSQNPRHKITKRGQNVTFRCDPISEHNRLYWYRQTLGQGPEFLTYFQNEAQLEKSRLLSDRFSAERPKGSFSTLEIQRTEQGDSAMYLCASRNDRSYEQYFGPGTRLTVT.

The V call is TRBV27, the J call TRBJ2-5; D is uncertain. Germline V gives CDR1 MNHEY, CDR2 SMNVEV (reference sequence). The CDR3 covers 13 residues. V gave up 3 bases and J gave up 1 base, with 6 bases separating them. CDR3 region: CASSLLSQETQYF. The CDR3 DNA reads as TGTGCCAGCAGTTTGTTATCCCAAGAGACCCAGTACTTC.

This clonotype was seen only a few times. The J gene is TRBJ2-5, the V gene TRBV12-3 or TRBV12-4; D unresolved. Trimming removed 3 bases at V and 1 base at J, with 9 bases between. The length of the CDR3 is 14 residues. The DNA of the CDR3 is TGTGCCAGCAGTTTTTCGGTGGTCCAAGAGACCCAGTACTTC. The encoded protein is CASSFSVVQETQYF.

This clonotype occurred many times. The chain employs TRBV12-3 or TRBV12-4 and TRBJ1-1; 7 bases fit TRBD1. This CDR3 comprises 13 residues. Trimming at V came to 6 bases and at J to 1 base, leaving 2 bases not matched to a gene. In nucleotides, the CDR3 is TGTGCCAGCAGAGGGACAGCGAACACTGAAGCTTTCTTT. It specifies CASRGTANTEAFF.

A few counts support this clonotype. The genes are TRBV20-1 and TRBJ1-4; maybe TRBD1 (5 bases). The V end lost 3 bases, the J end lost 3 bases, and 14 bases lay between the germline ends. Germline loops: CDR1 DFQATT, CDR2 SNEGSKA (reference sequence). This CDR3 spans 15 amino acids. CDR3 nucleotide sequence: TGCAGTGCTAGGCCCGGGGCTTCAGCTAATGAAAAACTGTTTTTT. Translating gives CSARPGASANEKLFF.

The chain is built from TRBV27 and TRBJ2-1, with TRBD2 matching 10 bases. Per the germline V gene, CDR1 is MNHEY and CDR2 is SMNVEV (reference sequence). With V trimmed by 7 bases and J by 9 bases, 6 bases remained unmatched. The CDR3 sequence is 13 residues long. CDR3 in DNA: TGTGCCAGCATGGCTAGCGGGAGTGGTGAGCAGTTCTTC. Its protein product is CASMASGSGEQFF.

The CDR3 loop is CASSQFDRAHQPQHF. The CDR3 region has the DNA TGTGCCAGCTCACAATTTGACAGGGCGCATCAGCCCCAGCATTTT. V and J are TRBV18 and TRBJ1-5; 7 nucleotides align to TRBD1. CDR1 and CDR2 (germline): KGHSH, LQKENI. The CDR3 has 15 amino acids. The junction had 8 bases not matched to a gene; V was cut back by 4 bases and J by 5 bases.

This clonotype appeared many times. The junction shows a germline mismatch at one end, possibly a read error. The genes are TRBV5-1 and TRBJ2-3, with TRBD1 matching 11 bases. The CDR3 consists of 15 residues. Per the germline V gene, CDR1 is SGHRS and CDR2 is YFSETQ. The chain's CDR3 is CASSLGQGGTDTQYF. The CDR3 nucleotides read TGTGCCAGCAGCTTGGGACAGGGGGGCACAGATACGCAGTATTTT. Supplemented by reference TRBV5-1 and TRBJ2-3, the full variable domain reads KAGVTQTPRYLIKTRGQQVTLSCSPISGHRSVSWYQQTPGQGLQFLFEYFSETQRNKGNFPGRFSGRQFSNSRSEMNVSTLELGDSALYLCASSLGQGGTDTQYFGPGTRLTVL.

This clonotype was seen more than once but under ten times. This chain joins TRBV7-7 and TRBJ2-7; D gene unclear. CDR3 length: 11 amino acids. V was clipped by 2 bases and J by 9 bases, with 8 bases between them. Germline CDR1 is SSHAT and CDR2 is FNYEAQ (reference sequence). The CDR3 is CASSLIASQYF. The CDR3 DNA sequence: TGTGCCAGCAGCTTAATCGCTTCGCAGTACTTC.

The gene calls are TRBV6-5 and TRBJ2-2; TRBD1 is a possible D gene (6 bases). Germline lookup yields CDR1 MNHEY and CDR2 SVGAGI. With 2 bases removed from V and 7 bases from J, the gap between germline ends came to 14 bases. The length of the CDR3 is 15 residues. Written as DNA, the CDR3 is TGTGCCAGCAGTTACCCACAGGGCTCCGTCGGGGAGCTGTTTTTT. Translation: CASSYPQGSVGELFF.

This clonotype was detected a few times. The CDR3 region is CASSLGGSSIQQFF. CDR3 coding DNA: TGTGCCAGCAGCTTAGGCGGCTCGAGCATTCAGCAGTTCTTC. This chain connects TRBV7-2 to TRBJ2-1; D is uncertain. This CDR3 is 14 amino acids long. Germline V gene lookup returns CDR1 SGHTA and CDR2 FQGNSA. V was trimmed by 1 base and J by 11 bases, leaving 15 bases between them.

This clonotype has more than one count but fewer than ten. This rearrangement joins TRBV12-3 or TRBV12-4 to TRBJ2-3, with a weak D call TRBD2 (6 bases). This CDR3 has 14 amino acids. V shed 8 bases and J shed 6 bases, with 18 bases lying between them. The CDR3 DNA is TGTGCCAGCCTCTGGGGACTCCGCGGGGATACGCAGTATTTT. Amino acid sequence: CASLWGLRGDTQYF.